The 31 T cell receptor beta chains below all came from one sample that was sequenced in a study of blood T cell repertoires in COVID-19. Sequencing used immunoSEQ multiplex PCR; TCRdb keeps in-frame clones, though not all of them. Here the sample spans about 180,000 clones, approximately 83% being singletons. The sample taken for sequencing was peripheral blood. These receptors all stem from a woman aged 40 to 50 with COVID-19, enrolled during active disease.

The chain joins TRBV11-2 to TRBJ1-5; D gene unclear. This CDR3 is 14 amino acids long. V gave up 5 bases and J gave up 8 bases, with 16 bases separating them. Germline V gene lookup returns CDR1 SGHAT and CDR2 FQNNGV. This CDR3 reads CASSPNSIVEPQHF. The CDR3 DNA follows: TGTGCCAGCAGCCCTAATAGTATTGTTGAGCCCCAGCATTTT.

The chain joins TRBV6-6 to TRBJ2-3; no clear D gene. CDR3 size: 14 residues. V was trimmed by 6 bases and J by 2 bases, leaving 12 bases between them. Germline-derived CDR1 and CDR2 are MNHNY and SVGAGI (reference sequence). CDR3 sequence: CASRAAYFTDTQYF. Written as DNA, the CDR3 is TGTGCCAGCAGGGCCGCATATTTCACAGATACGCAGTATTTT.

The chain joins TRBV7-9 to TRBJ1-2, with 7 positions matching TRBD1. The CDR3 loop spans 13 amino acids. J was trimmed by 3 bases and V by 6 bases; bases with no gene match: 4. Germline CDR1 reads SEHNR; CDR2 reads FQNEAQ (reference sequence). Here the CDR3 reads CASSEGGHYGYTF. CDR3 bases: TGTGCCAGCAGTGAAGGGGGCCACTATGGCTACACCTTC.

The V and J genes are TRBV24-1 and TRBJ2-1; TRBD2 matches 9 bases. CDR3 length equals 19 residues. Germline V CDR1 and CDR2: KGHDR, SFDVKD. J lost 0 bases, V lost 0 bases, and 8 bases had no gene match. As DNA, the CDR3 is TGTGCCACCAGTGATTTGCCCCGGACTAGCGAGAGCTCCTACAATGAGCAGTTCTTC. It translates to CATSDLPRTSESSYNEQFF.

This clone was seen a few times. J is TRBJ1-6 and V is TRBV6-5; 8 positions match TRBD1. Germline V gene sequence: CDR1 MNHEY, CDR2 SVGAGI. CDR3 size: 14 residues. The ends lost 7 bases at V and 10 bases at J; junction bases unmatched: 9. The CDR3 DNA sequence: TGTGCCAGCACTCCGAGACAGGGGCAATCACCCCTCCACTTT. Translating it yields CASTPRQGQSPLHF.

This clone is a singleton in its sample. V usage is TRBV5-6 and J usage is TRBJ2-2, with TRBD2 matching over 10 bases. The CDR3 totals 16 residues. Trimming cost V 4 bases and J 0 bases; bases outside gene matches: 3. Germline lookup yields CDR1 SGHDT and CDR2 YYEEEE. CDR3 sequence (DNA): TGTGCCAGCAGCCTGGGACTAGCGCCGAACACCGGGGAGCTGTTTTTT. This encodes CASSLGLAPNTGELFF.

The rearrangement joins TRBV19 to TRBJ1-3; D gene uncertain. Trimming removed 3 bases at V and 4 bases at J, with 13 bases between. The germline gives CDR1 LNHDA, CDR2 SQIVND (reference sequence). This CDR3 has 15 amino acids. The CDR3: CASSMYLISGNTIYF. CDR3 DNA: TGTGCCAGTAGTATGTACCTAATTAGCGGAAACACCATATATTTT.

The rearrangement joins TRBV5-5 to TRBJ1-6, with 7 nucleotides matching TRBD1. This CDR3 has 18 residues. Looked up from germline, CDR1 is SGHKS and CDR2 is YYEKEE (reference sequence). V shed 0 bases and J 7 bases; nucleotides not matched to a gene: 13. The CDR3: CASSLDPAYRGENSPLHF. CDR3 bases: TGTGCCAGCAGCTTGGATCCGGCGTACAGGGGCGAGAATTCACCCCTCCACTTT.

The chain employs TRBV4-2 and TRBJ2-7; 7 bases are a match to TRBD2. J gave up 7 bases and V 5 bases, and 17 bases lay outside the gene matches. CDR3 size: 16 residues. CDR1 is LGHNA and CDR2 is YNFKEQ in the germline V gene. The CDR3 here is CASSKAKGGSPGEQYF. For the CDR3, the DNA is TGTGCCAGCAGCAAAGCGAAAGGCGGGAGCCCCGGGGAGCAGTACTTC.

The chain links TRBV21-1 to TRBJ1-5. TRBV21-1 is a documented pseudogene. The CDR3 sequence is 21 residues long. In DNA, the CDR3 is TGTGCCAGCAGCAAGAAGAGCTCCCCCGGACGGAGGCCTTGCGGCAATCAGCCCCAGCATTTT. Amino acid sequence: CASSKKSSPGRRPCGNQPQHF.

This chain joins TRBV10-2 and TRBJ2-7; maybe TRBD2 (6 bases). Trimming took 7 bases from V and 5 from J, leaving 24 bases between them. Per germline, CDR1 WSHSY and CDR2 SAAADI. This CDR3 region has 16 residues. As DNA, the CDR3 is TGCGCCAGCATCGGGACTCATAATGTTGGTGTCGACGAGCAGTACTTC. It encodes CASIGTHNVGVDEQYF.

J is TRBJ2-3 and V is TRBV28; 13 bases align to TRBD2. This CDR3 region has 17 residues. Trimming cost V 4 bases and J 4 bases; bases outside gene matches: 8. Germline CDR1 MDHEN, CDR2 SYDVKM. CDR3 loop: CASSSPGLAGSADTQYF. CDR3 bases: TGTGCCAGCAGTTCCCCGGGACTAGCGGGAAGTGCAGATACGCAGTATTTT.

The rearrangement uses TRBV27 and TRBJ2-1, with D possibly matching TRBD1 (6 bases). The CDR3 is 15 amino acids. From germline, CDR1 is MNHEY and CDR2 SMNVEV (reference sequence). The V end was cut by 7 bases, the J end by 7 bases, with 20 bases between. The CDR3 loop reads CASTLQGTSGNEQFF. The CDR3 nucleotides read TGTGCCAGCACTCTACAGGGTACATCAGGAAATGAGCAGTTCTTC.

This rearrangement joins TRBV29-1 to TRBJ2-7; the D gene is possibly TRBD2 (6 bases). CDR3 length equals 14 residues. CDR1 and CDR2 (germline): SQVTM, ANQGSEA. The V gene lost 3 bases and the J gene lost 4 bases, with 16 bases spanning the gap. This chain's CDR3 is CSVEVQVGGYEQYF. DNA of the CDR3: TGCAGCGTTGAGGTTCAGGTGGGGGGTTACGAGCAGTACTTC.

The rearrangement joins TRBV28 to TRBJ2-3, with a possible D match to TRBD2 (5 bases). V shed 7 bases and J shed 0 bases, with 14 bases lying between them. Germline V gene lookup returns CDR1 MDHEN and CDR2 SYDVKM. The CDR3 runs to 15 residues. The DNA for the CDR3 is TGTGCCAGCACCCCTGCGGGCGGGAGCACAGATACGCAGTATTTT. Translation gives CASTPAGGSTDTQYF. Complete variable domain (other parts from reference TRBV28 and TRBJ2-3): DVKVTQSSRYLVKRTGEKVFLECVQDMDHENMFWYRQDPGLGLRLIYFSYDVKMKEKGDIPEGYSVSREKKERFSLILESASTNQTSMYLCASTPAGGSTDTQYFGPGTRLTVL.

V gene TRBV5-1 combines with J gene TRBJ1-6, with 8 nucleotides matching TRBD1. The V gene's germline CDR1 is SGHRS and CDR2 YFSETQ. The length of the CDR3 is 15 residues. With 4 bases clipped from V and 6 bases from J, the junction kept 6 bases outside the gene matches. This CDR3 is CASSPGQGSNSPLHF. CDR3 nucleotides: TGCGCCAGCAGCCCCGGACAGGGATCTAATTCACCCCTCCACTTT.

The J gene is TRBJ1-2, the V gene TRBV27, with D uncertain. The CDR3 contains 15 residues. Trimming removed 5 bases from V and 4 bases from J, with 17 bases in between. The germline V gene encodes CDR1 MNHEY and CDR2 SMNVEV (reference sequence). Written as DNA, the CDR3 is TGTGCCAGCAGTGCGGGCCCACCGTTGGGCTATGGCTACACCTTC. Translated: CASSAGPPLGYGYTF.

CDR3 sequence reads: CASSISPGQGISGANVLTF. For the CDR3, the DNA is TGTGCCAGTAGTATCTCCCCGGGACAGGGGATTTCTGGGGCCAACGTCCTGACTTTC. This chain joins TRBV19 and TRBJ2-6; 10 bases align to TRBD1. From germline, CDR1 is LNHDA and CDR2 SQIVND (reference sequence). V shed 3 bases, J shed 1 base, and the junction held 9 bases outside the gene matches. CDR3 length: 19 residues.

The rearrangement joins TRBV18 to TRBJ1-1; maybe TRBD1 (6 bases). This CDR3 spans 14 amino acids. Germline V gene data show CDR1 as KGHSH and CDR2 as LQKENI. With 1 base removed from V and 6 bases from J, the gap between germline ends came to 12 bases. CDR3: CASSPQGVSAEAFF. The DNA for the CDR3 is TGTGCCAGCTCACCACAGGGGGTGTCAGCTGAAGCTTTCTTT.

The J gene is TRBJ2-7, the V gene TRBV20-1; D is uncertain. CDR1 DFQATT and CDR2 SNEGSKA come from the germline V gene (reference sequence). Trimming cost V 3 bases and J 3 bases, with 15 bases left between them. CDR3 size: 14 residues. Here the CDR3 reads CSASGVSTIYEQYF. The DNA for the CDR3 is TGCAGTGCTAGTGGTGTTAGCACGATCTACGAGCAGTACTTC.

This clone appeared once. The V call is TRBV5-4, the J call TRBJ1-4; a possible D gene is TRBD1 (6 bases). The germline V and J ends were trimmed by 1 base and 5 bases, with 9 bases remaining between them. The germline V gene encodes CDR1 SGHNT and CDR2 YYREEE (reference sequence). The CDR3 runs 14 residues. The CDR3 reads CASSLWQGNEKLFF. The CDR3 DNA follows: TGTGCCAGCAGCTTGTGGCAGGGGAATGAAAAACTGTTTTTT.

The rearrangement joins TRBV28 to TRBJ2-1; TRBD1 matches 7 bases. V lost 7 bases to trimming and J lost 0 bases; unmatched junction nucleotides: 12. This CDR3 spans 17 amino acids. CDR1 and CDR2 (germline): MDHEN, SYDVKM. CDR3 coding DNA: TGTGCCAGCATCCGGCAGAGACAGGGTAGCTCCTACAATGAGCAGTTCTTC. Translated, it gives CASIRQRQGSSYNEQFF.

The V and J genes are TRBV5-1 and TRBJ1-4; possibly TRBD1 for D (6 bases). The germline V gene encodes CDR1 SGHRS and CDR2 YFSETQ. This CDR3 contains 16 residues. V was clipped by 1 base and J by 8 bases, with 18 bases between them. This CDR3 reads CASSLTPQGLSEKLFF. The CDR3 region has the DNA TGCGCCAGCAGCTTGACCCCACAGGGTCTAAGCGAAAAACTGTTTTTT.

This chain uses TRBV11-3 with TRBJ1-1; 7 bases line up with TRBD1. CDR1 is SGHNT, CDR2 YENEEA, per germline. The CDR3 sequence is 15 residues long. V was pared by 5 bases and J by 1 base, with 7 bases of the junction left unmatched. CDR3 DNA: TGTGCCAGCAGCCTCAGGACAGGAGAGAACACTGAAGCTTTCTTT. Its protein is CASSLRTGENTEAFF. Based on the CDR3 plus reference TRBV11-3 and TRBJ1-1, the full variable domain is EAGVVQSPRYKIIEKKQPVAFWCNPISGHNTLYWYLQNLGQGPELLIRYENEEAVDDSQLPKDRFSAERLKGVDSTLKIQPAELGDSAVYLCASSLRTGENTEAFFGQGTRLTVV.

This chain joins TRBV6-5 and TRBJ2-5; a possible D gene is TRBD1 (7 bases). The CDR3 has 16 amino acids. Trimming shortened V by 0 bases and J by 1 base, and 12 bases separated the two germline ends. Per the germline V gene, CDR1 is MNHEY and CDR2 is SVGAGI. The CDR3 DNA sequence: TGTGCCAGCAGTTACTCTCGACAGGGAGGCCAAGAGACCCAGTACTTC. Translating gives CASSYSRQGGQETQYF.

V usage is TRBV5-4 and J usage is TRBJ1-2, with D maybe TRBD1 (5 bases). The germline gives CDR1 SGHNT, CDR2 YYREEE (reference sequence). Trimming pared 8 bases from V and 4 bases from J, leaving 15 bases between. This CDR3 comprises 13 residues. The CDR3 DNA reads as TGTGCCAGTGTGCGGGACGGAGGCTATGGCTACACCTTC. This sequence encodes CASVRDGGYGYTF.

This clone was detected only once. The chain combines TRBV19 with TRBJ2-1, with 10 nucleotides matching TRBD2. Germline V gene lookup returns CDR1 LNHDA and CDR2 SQIVND (reference sequence). V lost 6 bases to trimming and J lost 3 bases; unmatched junction nucleotides: 2. The CDR3 length is 14 residues. The CDR3 loop is CASRLAGLYNEQFF. The CDR3, as DNA: TGTGCCAGTAGACTAGCGGGACTCTACAATGAGCAGTTCTTC. The full variable domain, rest sourced from reference TRBV19 and TRBJ2-1, is DGGITQSPKYLFRKEGQNVTLSCEQNLNHDAMYWYRQDPGQGLRLIYYSQIVNDFQKGDIAEGYSVSREKKESFPLTVTSAQKNPTAFYLCASRLAGLYNEQFFGPGTRLTVL.

This clone was detected once. The chain is built from TRBV6-5 and TRBJ1-2, with 8 bases fitting TRBD1. V was clipped by 10 bases and J by 4 bases; unmatched bases: 5. CDR3 length equals 12 residues. Germline V gene lookup returns CDR1 MNHEY and CDR2 SVGAGI. In DNA form, the CDR3 reads TGTGCCACCATCCAGGGGGCCTATGGCTACACCTTC. Protein: CATIQGAYGYTF.

J is TRBJ1-5 and V is TRBV2, with 12 bases aligning to TRBD1. Germline-derived CDR1 and CDR2 are SNHLY and FYNNEI. This CDR3 region has 15 residues. Trimming took 6 bases from V and 7 from J; bases not matched to a gene: 7. The DNA of the CDR3 is TGTGCCAGCAGGACGGGACAGGGGGCACGACAGCCCCAGCATTTT. It yields the protein CASRTGQGARQPQHF.

This clone is a singleton in its sample. The gene calls are TRBV19 and TRBJ2-2; 7 nucleotides match TRBD1. V shed 6 bases, J shed 1 base, and the junction held 5 bases outside the gene matches. In germline, CDR1 is LNHDA, CDR2 SQIVND (reference sequence). The CDR3 runs 15 residues. The CDR3 bases are TGTGCCAGTAGGCCGGGACAGCTGAACACCGGGGAGCTGTTTTTT. Protein product: CASRPGQLNTGELFF.

The rearrangement uses TRBV3-1 (or the pseudogene TRBV3-2) and TRBJ2-7; 7 nucleotides agree with TRBD1. Unmatched junction bases numbered 5, after V lost 5 bases and J lost 4 bases. This CDR3 contains 13 residues. CDR1 and CDR2 (germline): LGHDT, YNNKEL (reference sequence). CDR3 loop: CASSYDRAYEQYF. The CDR3 DNA reads TGTGCCAGCAGCTATGACAGGGCTTACGAGCAGTACTTC.